The sequence of this TCR beta chain was determined in a study of regulatory T cells in long-lasting Graves disease. With 4 bases clipped from V and 5 bases from J, the junction kept 11 bases outside the gene matches. CDR1 and CDR2 from the germline V gene are SGHRS and YFSETQ. The CDR3 has 16 residues. Time point meaning: newly diagnosed GD, antithyroid drugs for less than 3 months. The authors made the TCR library using RNA they extracted from PBMCs. Both iRepertoire HTBI primers and Arm-PCR of CDR3 regions were used to build the TCR beta libraries. TCRdb reanalysed the multiplex PCR reads using MiXCR and keeps one entry per CDR3 protein. The table records roughly 610,000 distinct CDR3 sequences, about 15% of them present only once. The sample holds many counts of this clonotype. A further study also used this sample, focusing on T cells in Graves' hyperthyroidism and ophthalmopathy.

The source material was peripheral blood mononuclear cells (PBMCs), sampled at new diagnosis, from a patient treated with antithyroid drugs. The V gene is TRBV5-1, the J gene TRBJ2-3; 9 positions match TRBD1. The sequence was obtained from a man between 18 and 35 years old with Graves disease. CDR3 DNA sequence: TGCGCCAGCAGCCTTCCCCGGGACAGGGCGGAAGATACGCAGTATTTT. This encodes CASSLPRDRAEDTQYF.